These T cell receptor beta chains were read from a single sample in a study of cytomegalovirus exposure and HLA in healthy donors. Here immunoSEQ multiplex PCR was the method, and the copy in TCRdb shows in-frame clones only, minus some. The profile covers 200,000 to 250,000 clones, with 70% to 80% appearing a single time and 1.8% taken by the ten largest. Sample: PBMCs. The receptors were sampled from a woman younger than 45 in good health and CMV-seronegative. Both conserved end residues are part of each CDR3. The D gene is left open where the match is weak. Size tells how often a clone was seen (once, few, many) or the class of an expanded clone, and some rows leave it out.

J	length	V	D	size	CDR3	DNA
TRBJ2-1	15	TRBV11-3	TRBD2	-	CASSLDGLVGNEQFF	TGTGCCAGCAGCTTAGACGGACTAGTAGGGAATGAGCAGTTCTTC
TRBJ2-3	15	TRBV28	-	-	CASSLGGISTDTQYF	TGTGCCAGCAGTTTGGGCGGGATTTCCACAGATACGCAGTATTTT
TRBJ1-5	18	TRBV7-7	TRBD1	once	CASSCKLVGRGPRQPQHF	TGTGCTAGCAGTTGTAAGCTCGTAGGCAGGGGGCCGAGGCAGCCCCAGCATTTT
TRBJ1-2	14	TRBV6-5	-	few	CASSYYVGLYGYTF	TGTGCCAGCAGTTATTATGTGGGGCTCTATGGCTACACCTTC
TRBJ2-3	15	TRBV7-5	-	-	CARSLYQGVADTQYF	TGTGCCAGAAGCTTATACCAGGGGGTGGCAGATACGCAGTATTTT
TRBJ1-2	15	TRBV18	-	-	CASSRPSQGNYGYTF	TGTGCCAGCTCACGACCATCGCAGGGGAACTATGGCTACACCTTC
TRBJ2-4	16	TRBV21-1	-	-	CASRGERESGKNIQYF	TGTGCCAGTAGGGGTGAGCGGGAGAGCGGCAAAAACATTCAGTACTTC
TRBJ1-1	14	TRBV14	TRBD1	-	CASSLLQGSTEAFF	TGTGCCAGCAGCCTTTTACAGGGGAGCACTGAAGCTTTCTTT
TRBJ2-1	13	TRBV6-1	-	few	CASSVIRGNEQFF	TGTGCCAGCAGTGTCATAAGGGGGAATGAGCAGTTCTTC
TRBJ2-7	14	TRBV7-8	TRBD2	-	CASSPLGLAHEQYF	TGTGCCAGCAGCCCTCTGGGACTAGCCCACGAGCAGTACTTC
TRBJ2-1	13	TRBV9	-	once	CASTRSGRNEQFF	TGTGCCAGCACCAGGTCAGGCCGCAATGAGCAGTTCTTC
TRBJ1-2	11	TRBV6-1	-	-	CASDSVYGYTF	TGTGCCAGCGACAGCGTCTATGGCTACACCTTC
TRBJ2-7	14	TRBV5-4	TRBD1	few	CASSYPGQGNEQYF	TGTGCCAGCAGCTACCCGGGACAGGGGAATGAGCAGTACTTC
TRBJ2-7	13	TRBV4-2	-	many	CASSQDDSYEQYF	TGTGCCAGCAGCCAAGACGACAGCTACGAGCAGTACTTC
TRBJ1-1	14	TRBV7-3	-	-	CASSLEGLNTEAFF	TGTGCCAGCAGCTTGGAGGGACTGAACACTGAAGCTTTCTTT
TRBJ2-1	13	TRBV5-4	-	-	CASSQTRNNEQFF	TGTGCCAGCAGCCAGACACGGAACAATGAGCAGTTCTTC
TRBJ2-3	14	TRBV7-7	TRBD2	-	CASSPREAGGPQYF	TGTGCTAGCAGCCCGCGGGAGGCCGGGGGTCCGCAGTATTTT
TRBJ2-7	15	TRBV29-1	TRBD1	-	CSVEGGRDSSYEQYF	TGCAGCGTTGAAGGTGGTCGGGACAGCTCCTACGAGCAGTACTTC